Presented here are 21 T cell receptor beta chains from one specimen sequenced in a study of patients and donors after allogeneic stem cell transplantation. One entry per CDR3 protein results from TCRdb running MiXCR on the RT-PCR reads. This repertoire shows about 26,000 distinct CDR3 sequences, over 7% found once; its top ten account for about 44%. Material: blood, either unsorted or a sorted T cell fraction (not recorded which). These receptors were collected from a human donor who was either an allogeneic HSCT recipient or a stem cell or donor lymphocyte infusion donor (not recorded which). It is not recorded whose cells these are; they may come from a transplant donor.

By sample fraction, this clonotype is medium-sized (0.01 to 0.1%). The rearrangement uses TRBV3-1 and TRBJ1-3; D unresolved. The CDR3 totals 15 residues. Trimming took 1 base from V and 0 from J, leaving 7 bases between them. From germline, CDR1 is LGHDT and CDR2 YNNKEL (reference sequence). CDR3 loop: CASSQGSRSGNTIYF. For the CDR3, the DNA is TGTGCCAGCAGCCAAGGCAGCCGCTCTGGAAACACCATATATTTT. Drawing the rest from reference TRBV3-1 and TRBJ1-3, the complete variable domain is DTAVSQTPKYLVTQMGNDKSIKCEQNLGHDTMYWYKQDSKKFLKIMFSYNNKELIINETVPNRFSPKSPDKAHLNLHINSLELGDSAVYFCASSQGSRSGNTIYFGEGSWLTVV.

This clonotype has at least ten counts. This chain links TRBV7-8 with TRBJ2-2; D is possibly TRBD1 (5 bases). The CDR3 has 15 amino acids. Germline V gene data show CDR1 as SGHVS and CDR2 as FQNEAQ. With 1 base removed from V and 4 bases from J, the gap between germline ends came to 10 bases. For the CDR3, the DNA is TGTGCCAGCAGCTTAGAGGGGTATTCCACCGGGGAGCTGTTTTTT. Encoded protein: CASSLEGYSTGELFF.

The chain links TRBV28 to TRBJ1-1; TRBD1 agrees at 7 bases. The germline V gene has CDR1 MDHEN and CDR2 SYDVKM. This CDR3 spans 16 amino acids. The J segment lost 8 bases and the V segment lost 4 bases, leaving 16 bases of the junction unmatched. As DNA, the CDR3 is TGTGCCAGCAGTTCTCGACAGGGAAGTCTTAAGGTGGAAGCTTTCTTT. Protein sequence: CASSSRQGSLKVEAFF.

This clonotype was picked up a small number of times. A much larger clone differs by one base, so this may be a read error. This rearrangement joins TRBV20-1 to TRBJ2-1, with a tentative D call TRBD2 (5 bases). Trimming cost V 6 bases and J 9 bases, with 15 bases left between them. Germline V lookup: CDR1 DFQATT, CDR2 SNEGSKA (reference sequence). The CDR3 is 12 residues long. CDR3 sequence reads: CSARERAPEQFF. The DNA for the CDR3 is TGCAGTGCAAGGGAGCGCGCGCCTGAGCAGTTCTTC.

This clonotype was seen many times. The rearrangement uses TRBV11-2 and TRBJ2-7; D is uncertain. CDR3 length equals 14 residues. With 2 bases removed from V and 5 bases from J, the gap between germline ends came to 13 bases. Germline CDR1 reads SGHAT; CDR2 reads FQNNGV. Here the CDR3 DNA reads TGTGCCAGCAGCTTATATCGCCGCCAGCACGAGCAGTACTTC. Translation gives CASSLYRRQHEQYF.

V gene TRBV14 combines with J gene TRBJ2-2; D may match TRBD1 or TRBD2 (5 bases each). Per germline, CDR1 SGHDN and CDR2 FVKESK. This CDR3 has 17 residues. The V end was cut by 0 bases, the J end by 6 bases, with 17 bases between. CDR3 nucleotide sequence: TGTGCCAGCAGCCAAGATAGGGACCTCGGGACGTCCGGGGAGCTGTTTTTT. It yields the protein CASSQDRDLGTSGELFF.

This clonotype occurred many times. The rearrangement joins TRBV3-1 to TRBJ2-2; TRBD1 might be the D (6 bases). This CDR3 comprises 18 residues. Germline CDR1 and CDR2: LGHDT and YNNKEL (reference sequence). With 0 bases removed from V and 0 bases from J, the gap between germline ends came to 14 bases. CDR3 in amino acids: CASSQDNWGRPNTGELFF. CDR3 bases: TGTGCCAGCAGCCAAGATAACTGGGGGCGACCGAACACCGGGGAGCTGTTTTTT.

This clonotype showed up just a few times. This chain joins TRBV30 and TRBJ2-2; no clear D gene. From germline, CDR1 is GTSNPN and CDR2 SVGIG (reference sequence). V was shortened by 2 bases and J by 5 bases, with 9 bases between the two germline ends. This CDR3 has 13 residues. Written as DNA, the CDR3 is TGTGCCTGGAGTCCGGATAATACCGGGGAGCTGTTTTTT. Translating gives CAWSPDNTGELFF.

This rearrangement joins TRBV20-1 to TRBJ2-1, with TRBD2 identical over 13 bases. Germline CDR1 DFQATT, CDR2 SNEGSKA (reference sequence). CDR3 length: 15 residues. V shed 7 bases and J 7 bases; nucleotides not matched to a gene: 10. As DNA, the CDR3 is TGCAGTGATCGGGCCGGGACTAGCGGGATAAATGAGCAGTTCTTC. This translates into CSDRAGTSGINEQFF.

This clonotype was picked up many times. The rearrangement links TRBV7-9 to TRBJ2-1, with D hard to call. The CDR3 extends over 16 amino acids. The ends were cut back, 0 bases at V and 0 bases at J, with 9 bases in the middle. CDR1 and CDR2 (germline): SEHNR, FQNEAQ (reference sequence). The CDR3 DNA follows: TGTGCCAGCAGCTTAGCGCAGTCGAGCTCCTACAATGAGCAGTTCTTC. It specifies CASSLAQSSSYNEQFF.

Relative to its sample, this clonotype is medium-sized. The chain carries TRBV5-1 and TRBJ2-5; 8 bases are shared with TRBD2. The CDR3 loop spans 15 amino acids. The V segment lost 1 base and the J segment 4 bases; nucleotides outside the gene matches: 6. CDR1 is SGHRS, CDR2 YFSETQ, per germline. CDR3 sequence (DNA): TGCGCCAGCAGCTTGAACGGGGGGGCTGGAGAGACCCAGTACTTC. Its protein is CASSLNGGAGETQYF. The variable domain in full, with the rest retrieved from reference TRBV5-1 and TRBJ2-5, is KAGVTQTPRYLIKTRGQQVTLSCSPISGHRSVSWYQQTPGQGLQFLFEYFSETQRNKGNFPGRFSGRQFSNSRSEMNVSTLELGDSALYLCASSLNGGAGETQYFGPGTRLLVL.

This clonotype was counted at least ten times. This chain links TRBV10-2 with TRBJ2-7; no reliable D call. The CDR3 extends over 10 amino acids. CDR1 is WSHSY and CDR2 is SAAADI in the germline V gene. The germline V and J ends were trimmed by 7 bases and 6 bases, with 7 bases remaining between them. The CDR3 protein is CASNFPEQYF. The CDR3 region has the DNA TGCGCCAGCAATTTCCCCGAGCAGTACTTC.

Many counts were recorded for this clonotype. The rearrangement uses TRBV7-2 and TRBJ2-5; TRBD2 is a possible D gene (5 bases). The CDR3 length is 13 residues. Germline-derived CDR1 and CDR2 are SGHTA and FQGNSA. V gave up 5 bases and J gave up 5 bases, with 12 bases separating them. In DNA, the CDR3 is TGTGCCAGCAGCCGCGGACCGGGGGAGACCCAGTACTTC. This sequence encodes CASSRGPGETQYF. The complete variable domain, with remaining parts taken from reference TRBV7-2 and TRBJ2-5, reads GAGVSQSPSNKVTEKGKDVELRCDPISGHTALYWYRQSLGQGLEFLIYFQGNSAPDKSGLPSDRFSAERTGGSVSTLTIQRTQQEDSAVYLCASSRGPGETQYFGPGTRLLVL.

This clonotype showed up just a few times. The rearrangement uses TRBV19 and TRBJ2-4; D unresolved. The V gene lost 7 bases and the J gene lost 0 bases, with 10 bases spanning the gap. This CDR3 has 14 amino acids. From germline, CDR1 is LNHDA and CDR2 SQIVND (reference sequence). The CDR3 DNA is TGTGCCAGTACCCAGACAAGAGCCAAAAACATTCAGTACTTC. Its protein is CASTQTRAKNIQYF.

V usage is TRBV7-2 and J usage is TRBJ2-5; the D gene could be TRBD1 or TRBD2 (5 bases each). The CDR3 runs to 14 residues. The V end lost 5 bases, the J end lost 1 base, and 11 bases lay between the germline ends. Germline assignment: CDR1 SGHTA and CDR2 FQGNSA. CDR3 sequence: CASSPGPSQETQYF. The DNA for the CDR3 is TGTGCCAGCAGCCCGGGACCCAGCCAAGAGACCCAGTACTTC.

This chain joins TRBV6-2 or TRBV6-3 and TRBJ1-1, with D uncertain. Germline CDR1 MNHEY, CDR2 SVGEGT. With 5 bases removed from V and 3 bases from J, the gap between germline ends came to 16 bases. The CDR3 runs 15 residues. The CDR3 nucleotides read TGTGCCAGCAGTCCTATAGGCCAGTGGGACACTGAAGCTTTCTTT. Its protein product is CASSPIGQWDTEAFF.

This clonotype was recorded at least ten times. The chain carries TRBV3-1 and TRBJ2-7, with TRBD2 as a possible D gene (5 bases). The CDR3 extends over 12 amino acids. Germline V lookup: CDR1 LGHDT, CDR2 YNNKEL (reference sequence). Trimming removed 3 bases at V and 7 bases at J, with 10 bases between. CDR3 sequence reads: CASSQLRGEQYF. The CDR3 DNA is TGTGCCAGCAGCCAGCTCCGGGGTGAGCAGTACTTC.

The genes are TRBV27 and TRBJ1-1; TRBD1 matches at 9 bases. This CDR3 comprises 16 residues. Germline assignment: CDR1 MNHEY and CDR2 SMNVEV (reference sequence). Unmatched junction bases numbered 3, after V lost 0 bases and J lost 1 base. The CDR3 DNA reads as TGTGCCAGCAGTTTATCCGGGACAGGGCGGAACACTGAAGCTTTCTTT. It codes for CASSLSGTGRNTEAFF.

As regards this clonotype: Given a much more abundant clone one base away, this may be a read error. V usage is TRBV4-2 and J usage is TRBJ2-3; TRBD2 agrees at 8 bases. Germline lookup yields CDR1 LGHNA and CDR2 YNFKEQ. The CDR3 is 15 residues long. This CDR3 reads CASNQDKRGTDTQYF. CDR3 bases: TGTGCCAGCAACCAAGACAAGCGGGGGACAGATACGCAGTATTTT.

Sample share makes this clonotype medium-sized (0.01 to 0.1%). The chain recombines TRBV20-1 with TRBJ1-1; tentative D call: TRBD1 (5 bases). The CDR3 has 13 residues. Trimming cost V 0 bases and J 6 bases, with 11 bases left between them. Germline V gives CDR1 DFQATT, CDR2 SNEGSKA (reference sequence). CDR3 DNA: TGCAGTGCTAGAGAGCAGGGAGGGTCTGAAGCTTTCTTT. Its translation: CSAREQGGSEAFF.

This clonotype was recorded many times. The chain links TRBV5-1 to TRBJ1-1, with D unclear. V lost 6 bases and J lost 0, with 12 bases in between. Germline CDR1 and CDR2: SGHRS and YFSETQ. The CDR3 has 14 amino acids. The CDR3 DNA reads TGCGCCAGCAATATTGACCTCTTGAACACTGAAGCTTTCTTT. Protein sequence: CASNIDLLNTEAFF.